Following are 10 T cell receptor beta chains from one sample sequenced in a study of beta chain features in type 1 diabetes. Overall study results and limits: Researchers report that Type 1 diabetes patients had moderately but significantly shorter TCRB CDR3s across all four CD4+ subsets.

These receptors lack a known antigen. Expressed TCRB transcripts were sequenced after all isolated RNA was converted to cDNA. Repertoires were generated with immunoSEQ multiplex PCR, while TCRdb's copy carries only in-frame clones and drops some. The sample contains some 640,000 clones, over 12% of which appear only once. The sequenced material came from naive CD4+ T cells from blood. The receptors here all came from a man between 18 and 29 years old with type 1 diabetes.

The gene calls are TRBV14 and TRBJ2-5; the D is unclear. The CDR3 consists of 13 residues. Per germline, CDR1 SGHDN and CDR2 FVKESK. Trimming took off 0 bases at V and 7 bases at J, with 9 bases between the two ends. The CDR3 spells CASSQDPQSTQYF. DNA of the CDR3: TGTGCCAGCAGCCAAGATCCCCAGTCGACCCAGTACTTC.

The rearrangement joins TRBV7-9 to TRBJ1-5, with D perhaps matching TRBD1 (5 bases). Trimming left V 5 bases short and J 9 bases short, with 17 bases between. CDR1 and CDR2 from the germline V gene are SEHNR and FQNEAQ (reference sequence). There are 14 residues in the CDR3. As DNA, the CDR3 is TGTGCCAGCAGCCCCGGTACGGGGGATCGGCCCCAGCATTTT. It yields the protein CASSPGTGDRPQHF.

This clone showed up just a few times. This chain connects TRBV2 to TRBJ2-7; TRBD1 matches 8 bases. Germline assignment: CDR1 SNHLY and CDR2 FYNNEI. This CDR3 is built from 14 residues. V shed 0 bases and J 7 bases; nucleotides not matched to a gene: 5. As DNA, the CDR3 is TGTGCCAGCAGTGAAGCGGGACAGGTGGGGGAGCAGTACTTC. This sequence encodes CASSEAGQVGEQYF.

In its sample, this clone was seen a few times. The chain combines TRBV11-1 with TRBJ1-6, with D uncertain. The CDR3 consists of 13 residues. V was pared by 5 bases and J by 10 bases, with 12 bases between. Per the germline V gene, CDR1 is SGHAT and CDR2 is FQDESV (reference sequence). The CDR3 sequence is CASSPRGSSPLHF. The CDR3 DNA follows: TGTGCCAGCAGCCCTCGGGGAAGCTCACCCCTCCACTTT.

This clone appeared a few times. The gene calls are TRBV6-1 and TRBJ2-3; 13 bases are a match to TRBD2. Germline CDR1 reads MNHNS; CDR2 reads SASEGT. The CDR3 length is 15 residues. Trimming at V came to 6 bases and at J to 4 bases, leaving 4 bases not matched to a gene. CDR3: CASRLLAGGPDTQYF. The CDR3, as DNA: TGTGCCAGCAGGTTACTAGCGGGAGGGCCAGATACGCAGTATTTT.

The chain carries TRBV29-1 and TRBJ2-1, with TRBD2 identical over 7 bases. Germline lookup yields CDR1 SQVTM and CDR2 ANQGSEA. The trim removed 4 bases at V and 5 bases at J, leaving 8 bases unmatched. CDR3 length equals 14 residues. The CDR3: CSVGGKRGDNEQFF. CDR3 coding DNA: TGCAGCGTTGGCGGGAAGCGGGGTGACAATGAGCAGTTCTTC.

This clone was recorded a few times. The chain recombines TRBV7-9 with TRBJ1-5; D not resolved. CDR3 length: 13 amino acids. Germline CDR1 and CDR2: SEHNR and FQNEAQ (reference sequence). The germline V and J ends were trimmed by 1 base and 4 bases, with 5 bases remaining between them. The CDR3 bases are TGTGCCAGCAGCTTAGTGGCTAATCAGCCCCAGCATTTT. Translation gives CASSLVANQPQHF.

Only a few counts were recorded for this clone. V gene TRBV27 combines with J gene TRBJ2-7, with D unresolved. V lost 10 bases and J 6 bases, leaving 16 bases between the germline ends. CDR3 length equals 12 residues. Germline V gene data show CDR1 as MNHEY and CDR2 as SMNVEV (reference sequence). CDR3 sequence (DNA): TGTGCCACCACGATACAACCTGGCGAGCAGTACTTC. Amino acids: CATTIQPGEQYF.

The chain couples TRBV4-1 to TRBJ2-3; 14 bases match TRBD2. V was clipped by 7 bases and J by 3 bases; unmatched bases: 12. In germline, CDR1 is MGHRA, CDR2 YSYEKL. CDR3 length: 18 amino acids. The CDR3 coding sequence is TGCGCCAGCACCCTCCGGACTAGCGGGAGGAGGGGGACAGATACGCAGTATTTT. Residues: CASTLRTSGRRGTDTQYF.

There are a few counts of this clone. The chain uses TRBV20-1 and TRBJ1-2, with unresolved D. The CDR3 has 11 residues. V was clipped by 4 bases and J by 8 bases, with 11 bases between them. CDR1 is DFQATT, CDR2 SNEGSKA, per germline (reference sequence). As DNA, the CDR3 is TGCAGTGCTAACCAGAACTTCGGCTACACCTTC. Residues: CSANQNFGYTF.